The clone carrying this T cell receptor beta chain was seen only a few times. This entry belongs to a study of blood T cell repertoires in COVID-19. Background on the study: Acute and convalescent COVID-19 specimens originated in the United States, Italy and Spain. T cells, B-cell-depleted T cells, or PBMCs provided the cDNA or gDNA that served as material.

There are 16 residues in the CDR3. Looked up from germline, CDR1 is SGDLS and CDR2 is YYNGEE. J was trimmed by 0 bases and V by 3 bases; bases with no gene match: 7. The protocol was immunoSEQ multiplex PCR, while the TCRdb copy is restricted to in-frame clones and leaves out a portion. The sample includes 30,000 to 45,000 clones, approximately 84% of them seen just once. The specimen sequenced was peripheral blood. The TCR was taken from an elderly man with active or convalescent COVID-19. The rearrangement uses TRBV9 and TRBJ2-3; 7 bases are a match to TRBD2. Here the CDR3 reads CASSEYSSGSTDTQYF. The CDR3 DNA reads TGTGCCAGCAGCGAATACTCTAGCGGAAGCACAGATACGCAGTATTTT.